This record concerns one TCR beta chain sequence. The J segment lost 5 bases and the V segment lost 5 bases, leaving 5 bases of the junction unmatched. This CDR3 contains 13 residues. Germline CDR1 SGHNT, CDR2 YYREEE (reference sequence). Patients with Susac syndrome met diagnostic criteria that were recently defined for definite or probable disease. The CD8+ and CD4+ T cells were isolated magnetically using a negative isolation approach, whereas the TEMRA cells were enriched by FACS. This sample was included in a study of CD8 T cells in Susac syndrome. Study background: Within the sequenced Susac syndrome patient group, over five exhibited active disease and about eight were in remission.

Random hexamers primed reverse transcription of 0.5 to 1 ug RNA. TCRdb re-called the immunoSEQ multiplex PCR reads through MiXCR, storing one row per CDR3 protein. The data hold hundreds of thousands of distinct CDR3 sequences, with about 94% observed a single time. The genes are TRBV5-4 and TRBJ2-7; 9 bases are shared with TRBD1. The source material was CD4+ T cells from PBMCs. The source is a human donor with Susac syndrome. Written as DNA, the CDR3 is TGTGCCAGCAGTACCGGGACAGGGAACGAGCAGTACTTC. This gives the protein CASSTGTGNEQYF.